This entry is about one T cell receptor beta chain. This clonotype was seen a few times. What antigen it recognizes has not been identified. No base-level quality is on record; no much larger clone is a single base apart. The data are from a study of blood T cells in healthy people across ages (dated by TCRdb to the mid-2010s). For context, the study as a whole: Template switching captured roughly one uniquely barcoded TCR beta cDNA molecule per two T cells in model experiments. Donors were grouped into four age groups: young (average approximately 15 years), middle-aged (approximately 41), aged (approximately 67) and long-lived (around 80). Donors of different ages were randomly distributed across sequencing lanes to avoid experimental bias. The study analyzed two additional independent replicas of 1 million unique cDNA reads from the same blood draw for two donors, one aged 18 to 30 and one aged 80 or older. Age-related changes in TCR beta repertoire diversity were measured in the study by deep sequencing normalized with unique cDNA molecular identifiers. Here is what the overall study found, with its caveats: As age increased, observed TCR beta diversity per million T cells dropped in a roughly linear way, and a significant reduction was already evident by age 40. Conclusive comparison of naive and antigen-experienced compartments was prevented by the profiling of bulk unsorted PBMCs. Estimates of total diversity based on one million sequenced T cells were considered lower bounds and underestimates. Compared with the aged group, the long-lived group had more naive CD4+ T cells, fewer expanded clones and increased TCR diversity, a pattern suggesting age selection. The CMV infection status of donors was not known, potentially confounding age-related changes in expanded clonotypes. The percentage of naive T cells measured by flow cytometry correlated strongly with observed TCR beta diversity.

The CDR3 contains 14 residues, cysteine and phenylalanine counted. CDR3 DNA is the only sequence kept; it has 42 bases, read in frame from the first base. Sequences DFQATT (CDR1) and SNEGSKA (CDR2) are obtained from the germline V gene (reference sequence). Libraries were constructed by 5' RACE. For sequencing, an Illumina HiSeq 2500 was employed. The second PCR ran for roughly 6 to 11 cycles and used a J-beta primer mix along with a sample-barcoded 5' primer. Each TCR beta cDNA molecule received a unique molecular identifier from a template-switch 5' adaptor carrying 12 random nucleotides. At least 2.5 million CDR3-containing paired-end reads were obtained from each sample. First-strand cDNA synthesis was performed from all RNA using the Mint cDNA synthesis kit, with priming by a TRBC-specific oligonucleotide. Following uracil-DNA glycosylase treatment, a first 18-cycle PCR with universal primers M1SS and BC2_uni_R was performed on all cDNA. Per the original workflow: For normalization, 1 million high-quality reads were randomly selected from each sample, with every read carrying a distinct molecular identifier. Reads with shared molecular identifiers were discarded instead of being binned into consensus sequences. MiTCR, with a Q25 quality threshold and the strictest error-elimination algorithm, was used for CDR3 identification, clonotype clustering and error correction. Lower-bound total TCR beta diversity was estimated with a nonparametric unseen species model using Euler transformation. TCRdb itself trimmed the public reads at Q25 with fastp, ran MiXCR and retained productive beta chains. Identical CDR3 protein sequences are pooled into one entry, listed with their most common genes and DNA. In this record, the V and J calls reflect TCRdb's handling and not the investigators' own analysis. Counted in this sample were over 1,500,000 distinct CDR3 sequences; around half of them appeared once. The top ten constitute 2% to 2.5% of the sample.

The donors were some 39 Caucasian individuals from Russia, aged roughly 6 to 100 years, who were systemically healthy. Each donor gave about 9.7 milliliters of peripheral blood, drawn into EDTA-treated Vacutainer tubes. PBMCs were isolated by Ficoll-Paque density-gradient centrifugation, with at least 6.5 million obtained per sample. Total RNA was extracted from PBMCs with Trizol reagent, with at least 5 micrograms obtained per sample. For every donor, an aliquot of PBMCs went through flow cytometry to measure the percentages of naive CD45RAhigh/CD27high T cells. The chain is made from TRBV20-1 and TRBJ2-4; the D region may be TRBD1 or TRBD2, each matching 6 bases equally. The DNA matches TRBJ2-7 better at its end, which makes the J call doubtful. The sequenced sample consisted of blood. The source is a woman aged 40-49 years in good health. The DNA sequence is given as TGCAGTGCTAGAGATTTCGGGGGCCACTACGAGCAGTACTTC. This yields the protein CSARDFGGHYEQYF.